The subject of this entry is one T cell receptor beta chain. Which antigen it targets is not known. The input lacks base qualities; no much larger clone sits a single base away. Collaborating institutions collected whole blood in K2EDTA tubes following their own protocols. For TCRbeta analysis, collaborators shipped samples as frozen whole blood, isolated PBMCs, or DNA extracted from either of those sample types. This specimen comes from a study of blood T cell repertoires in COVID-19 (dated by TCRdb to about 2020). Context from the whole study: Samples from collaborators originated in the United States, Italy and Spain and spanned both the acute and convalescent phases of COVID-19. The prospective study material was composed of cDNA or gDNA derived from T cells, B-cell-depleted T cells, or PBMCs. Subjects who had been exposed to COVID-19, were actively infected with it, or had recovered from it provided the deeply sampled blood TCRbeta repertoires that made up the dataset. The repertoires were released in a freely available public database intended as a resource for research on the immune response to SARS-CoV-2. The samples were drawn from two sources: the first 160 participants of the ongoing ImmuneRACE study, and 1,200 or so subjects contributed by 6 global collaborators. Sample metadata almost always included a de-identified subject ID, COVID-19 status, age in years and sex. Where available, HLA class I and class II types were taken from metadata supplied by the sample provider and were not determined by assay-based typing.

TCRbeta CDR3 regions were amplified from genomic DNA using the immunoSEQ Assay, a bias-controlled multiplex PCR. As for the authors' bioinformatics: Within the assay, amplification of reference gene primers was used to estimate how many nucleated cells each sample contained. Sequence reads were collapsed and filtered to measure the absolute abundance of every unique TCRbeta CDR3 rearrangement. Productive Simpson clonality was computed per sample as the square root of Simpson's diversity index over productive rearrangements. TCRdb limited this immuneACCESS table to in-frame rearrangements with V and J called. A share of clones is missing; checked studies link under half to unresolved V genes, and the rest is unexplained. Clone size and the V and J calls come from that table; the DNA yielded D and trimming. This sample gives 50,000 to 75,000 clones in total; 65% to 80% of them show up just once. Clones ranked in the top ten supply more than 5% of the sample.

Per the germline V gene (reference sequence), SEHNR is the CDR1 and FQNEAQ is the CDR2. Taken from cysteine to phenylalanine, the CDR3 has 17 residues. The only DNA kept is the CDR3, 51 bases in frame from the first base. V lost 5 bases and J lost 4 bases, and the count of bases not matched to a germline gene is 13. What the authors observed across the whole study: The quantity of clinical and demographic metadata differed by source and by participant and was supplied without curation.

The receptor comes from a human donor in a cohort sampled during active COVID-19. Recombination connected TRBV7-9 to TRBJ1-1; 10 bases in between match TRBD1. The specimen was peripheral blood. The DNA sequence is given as TGTGCCAGCAGCCCCGACAGGGGGCCCCCGCTGGGCACTGAAGCTTTCTTT. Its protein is CASSPDRGPPLGTEAFF.